Included here is one T cell receptor (beta chain) sequence, with context. What it binds is unknown. The table came from immunoSEQ multiplex PCR; TCRdb's copy has only in-frame clones and leaves some out. The repertoire holds 9,500 to 12,000 clones, with about 67% as singletons. This sample was included in a study of CD4+ T cells in melanoma. Study-level results: Reportedly, melanoma neoantigen-specific CD4+ T cells showed varied differentiation states. CD8+ T cell, macrophage and B cell function reportedly correlated with neoantigen-specific CD4+ T cells.

The material sequenced was cells from a culture (not recorded whether cultured in vitro). This TCR derives from a human donor with melanoma.

This CDR3 is CASSLIYGGVNTEAFF. The CDR3 DNA reads as TGTGCCAGCAGCTTGATTTATGGAGGGGTCAACACTGAAGCTTTCTTT. The V call is TRBV5-6, the J call TRBJ1-1; a possible D gene is TRBD1 (5 bases). This CDR3 has 16 amino acids. CDR1 and CDR2 from the germline V gene are SGHDT and YYEEEE. Trimming pared 1 base from V and 2 bases from J, leaving 15 bases between.